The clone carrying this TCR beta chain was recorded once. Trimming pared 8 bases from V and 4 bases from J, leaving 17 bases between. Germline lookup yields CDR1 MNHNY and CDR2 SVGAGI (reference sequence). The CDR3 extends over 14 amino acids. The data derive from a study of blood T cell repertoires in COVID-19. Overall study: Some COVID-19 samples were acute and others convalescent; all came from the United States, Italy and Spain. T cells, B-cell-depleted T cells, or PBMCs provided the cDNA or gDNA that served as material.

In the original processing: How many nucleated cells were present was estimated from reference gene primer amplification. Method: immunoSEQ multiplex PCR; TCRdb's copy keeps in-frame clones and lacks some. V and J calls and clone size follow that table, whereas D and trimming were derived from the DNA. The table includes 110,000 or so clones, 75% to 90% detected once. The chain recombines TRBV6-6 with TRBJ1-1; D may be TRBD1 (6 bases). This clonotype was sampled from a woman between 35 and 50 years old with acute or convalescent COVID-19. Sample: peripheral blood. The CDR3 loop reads CASSTVGGATEAFF. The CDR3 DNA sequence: TGTGCCAGCTCAACCGTCGGGGGGGCCACTGAAGCTTTCTTT.